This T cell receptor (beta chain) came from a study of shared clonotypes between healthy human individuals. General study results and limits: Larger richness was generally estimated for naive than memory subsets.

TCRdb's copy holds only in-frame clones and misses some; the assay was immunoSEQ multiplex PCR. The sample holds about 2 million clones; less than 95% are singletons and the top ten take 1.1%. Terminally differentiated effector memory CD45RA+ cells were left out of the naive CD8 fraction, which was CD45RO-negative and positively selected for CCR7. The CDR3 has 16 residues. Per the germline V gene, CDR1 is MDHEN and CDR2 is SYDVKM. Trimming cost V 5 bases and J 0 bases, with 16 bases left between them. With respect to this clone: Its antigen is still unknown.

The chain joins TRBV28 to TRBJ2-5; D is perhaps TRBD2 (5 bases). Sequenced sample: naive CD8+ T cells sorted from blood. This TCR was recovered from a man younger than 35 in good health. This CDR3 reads CASSALAEKYQETQYF. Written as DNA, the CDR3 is TGTGCCAGCAGTGCCCTAGCAGAGAAGTACCAAGAGACCCAGTACTTC.